The present T cell receptor beta chain was sequenced within a study of blood T cell repertoires in COVID-19. Study as a whole: Acute-phase and convalescent COVID-19 samples originated in the United States, Italy and Spain. PBMCs, B-cell-depleted T cells, or T cells were the source of the cDNA or gDNA that made up the material.

This CDR3 comprises 18 residues. Trimming cost V 6 bases and J 2 bases; bases outside gene matches: 13. CDR1 is LNHDA and CDR2 is SQIVND in the germline V gene (reference sequence). In the source study's methods: Nucleated cell counts were estimated from reference gene primer amplification. The method was immunoSEQ multiplex PCR; TCRdb's version includes in-frame clones alone and lacks a portion of them. Clone size and V and J calls were adopted from that table, with D and trimming inferred from the DNA. In the table there are tens of thousands of clones, 81% of which are singletons. Sequencing was carried out using peripheral blood. V and J are TRBV19 and TRBJ1-5; the match to TRBD1 covers 10 bases. This TCR derives from a woman in her 70s with acute or convalescent COVID-19. CDR3 sequence (DNA): TGTGCCAGTAGGCCGGGACAGGGGAAAGTTGATCGCAATCAGCCCCAGCATTTT. Protein product: CASRPGQGKVDRNQPQHF.